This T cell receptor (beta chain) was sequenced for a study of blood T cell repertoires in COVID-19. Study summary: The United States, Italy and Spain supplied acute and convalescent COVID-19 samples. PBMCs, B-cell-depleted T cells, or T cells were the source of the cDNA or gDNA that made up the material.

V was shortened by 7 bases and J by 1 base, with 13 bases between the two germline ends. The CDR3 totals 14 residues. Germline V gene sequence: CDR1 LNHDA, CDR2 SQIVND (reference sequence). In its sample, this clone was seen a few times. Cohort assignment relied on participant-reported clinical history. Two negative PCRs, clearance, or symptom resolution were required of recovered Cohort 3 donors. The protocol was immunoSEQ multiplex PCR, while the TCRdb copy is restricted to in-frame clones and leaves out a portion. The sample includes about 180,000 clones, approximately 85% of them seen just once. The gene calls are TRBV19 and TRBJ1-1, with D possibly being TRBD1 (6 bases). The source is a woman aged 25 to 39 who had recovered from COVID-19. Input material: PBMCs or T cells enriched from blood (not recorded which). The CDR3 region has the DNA TGTGCCAGTACCTGGACAGCTGCGAACACTGAAGCTTTCTTT. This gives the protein CASTWTAANTEAFF.